The clone carrying this T cell receptor beta chain was recorded at least ten times. What it binds is not known. This entry comes from a study of glioma-infiltrating T cells. Study results and caveats: Tissue and blood shared very few CDR3 sequences.

The iRepertoire nested amplicon-rescue multiplex PCR amplified TCR alpha and beta CDR3s from RNA. Input was roughly 95-400 ng of tissue mRNA or PBMC total RNA. TCRdb processed the multiplex PCR reads anew with MiXCR; each CDR3 protein has one entry. This table has 150,000 to 200,000 distinct CDR3 sequences, around 30% appearing once. Germline assignment: CDR1 SGHVS and CDR2 FQNEAQ. This CDR3 is built from 12 residues. Trimming removed 11 bases from V and 10 bases from J, with 21 bases in between. The TCR originated in a human donor with low-grade glioma or glioblastoma, undergoing nonglioma brain surgery, or in good health (not recorded which). This rearrangement joins TRBV7-8 to TRBJ2-7; D might be TRBD1 or TRBD2, each matching 5 bases. Specimen: glioma tissue, nonneoplastic brain tissue, or PBMCs (not recorded which). The CDR3 sequence: CAPSYRLGDQYF. CDR3 coding DNA: TGTGCCCCCTCGTATCGCCTTGGGGACCAGTACTTC.